The clone carrying this T cell receptor beta chain was seen only once. This specimen belongs to a study of CD8+ T cells in alopecia areata. RNA was extracted and reverse transcribed into cDNA as the sequencing template. The repertoire was sequenced with immunoSEQ multiplex PCR; TCRdb's copy has only in-frame clones and lacks some. Among around 200,000 clones listed, roughly 53% were seen once. The germline CDR1 and CDR2 sequences are SNHLY and FYNNEI. The CDR3 consists of 18 residues. Deletions cut 3 bases from V and 5 bases from J, with 25 bases between. Treatment noted: oral pan-JAK inhibitor, 5-10 mg twice daily.

V and J are TRBV2 and TRBJ1-2, with D perhaps matching TRBD1 (5 bases). The TCR originated in a human donor with alopecia areata. Here the sequenced sample was CD8+ T cells sorted from blood, taken at week 24, from a patient treated with tofacitinib. The chain's CDR3 is CASSDQYWQGRGVYGYTF. In nucleotides, the CDR3 is TGTGCCAGCAGTGATCAGTACTGGCAGGGAAGAGGAGTATATGGCTACACCTTC.